The clone carrying this TCR beta chain was counted only a few times. This specimen belongs to a study of control samples from healthy donors and cancer patients. Repertoires were generated with immunoSEQ multiplex PCR, while TCRdb's copy carries only in-frame clones and drops some. The sample includes about 92,000 clones, more than 75% of them seen just once. Sequencing input: blood. The receptor's source is a woman in her sixties in good health.

CDR3 amino acids: CASSEGRGSYNEQFF. The CDR3 nucleotides read TGTGCCAGTAGTGAAGGAAGGGGGTCCTACAATGAGCAGTTCTTC. The chain links TRBV19 to TRBJ2-1; D is perhaps TRBD1 (6 bases). Germline loops: CDR1 LNHDA, CDR2 SQIVND (reference sequence). Trimming took 5 bases from V and 1 from J, leaving 12 bases between them. The CDR3 spans 15 residues.